This T cell receptor (beta chain) was documented in a study of CD8+ T cells in alopecia areata. Turning to the study itself: It was 6 to 18 months of tofacitinib, and then there were 6 months off drug. Treated patients received severity scores based on the percentage of scalp area affected.

Regarding the study as a whole: Affected lesional scalp, above all in alopecia totalis/universalis, was more clonal than normal scalp.

As to treatment: oral pan-JAK inhibitor, 5-10 mg twice daily. This CDR3 contains 14 residues. V lost 4 bases and J lost 4, with 13 bases in between. Germline V lookup: CDR1 SGHDT, CDR2 YYEEEE. Following extraction, RNA underwent reverse transcription to cDNA, which served as the sequencing template. Here immunoSEQ multiplex PCR was the method, and the copy in TCRdb shows in-frame clones only, minus some. In the table there are 250,000 to 350,000 clones, 50% to 75% of which are singletons. Worth noting for this clone: Its antigen is unidentified.

The sample was CD4+ T cells sorted from blood, taken at roughly week 52, from a patient treated with tofacitinib. The chain couples TRBV5-6 to TRBJ2-3; tentatively, D is TRBD2 (5 bases). This TCR derives from a human donor with alopecia areata. The CDR3 region is CASSPRGISDTQYF. CDR3 in DNA: TGTGCCAGCAGCCCTCGGGGTATTTCAGATACGCAGTATTTT.